Sequencing of this TCR beta chain was carried out in a study of chemoradiotherapy in HPV16-positive cancers. As for the study in general: A couple of HPV16-positive patients' cells yielded candidate HPV-specific clones and common motifs.

Profiling relied on immunoSEQ multiplex PCR, and the TCRdb table lists in-frame clones only, not all of them. The repertoire consists of roughly 11,000 clones, with roughly three quarters occurring once and the leading ten covering about 2.2%. Germline assignment: CDR1 SGDLS and CDR2 YYNGEE. V was clipped by 0 bases and J by 2 bases; unmatched bases: 3. The CDR3 sequence is 16 residues long. Overall study results and limits: Candidate HPV-specific clones and E7-related TCR motifs grew in tumor during treatment. HPV-specific T cells were functionally defined from only a couple of HPV16-positive patients.

Worth noting for this clone: The antigen remains unidentified.

This TCR came from a human donor with HPV-associated anogenital cancer. The chain has TRBV9 and TRBJ1-1, with 11 bases fitting TRBD1. Sample acquisition took place from a patient who underwent chemoradiotherapy. CDR3 protein: CASSVVGTGGNTEAFF. The CDR3 DNA is TGTGCCAGCAGCGTAGTGGGGACAGGGGGTAACACTGAAGCTTTCTTT.